One sample yielded the 31 T cell receptor beta chains listed below, sequenced in a study of long-term antiretroviral therapy in people with HIV. Survey-level immunoSEQ v3.0 assays were run. Clones were read by immunoSEQ multiplex PCR, and TCRdb kept only the in-frame ones, dropping some. This table has 42,000 or so clones, 75% to 90% appearing once. This specimen consisted of unsorted PBMCs, obtained 3.1 years after starting antiretroviral therapy. The receptors here all came from a woman in her 50s with HIV.

This clone was seen only once. The chain has TRBV2 and TRBJ1-3, with D uncertain. The germline CDR1 and CDR2 sequences are SNHLY and FYNNEI. There are 16 residues in the CDR3. V was pared by 1 base and J by 0 bases, with 10 bases between. This CDR3 reads CASSEGQVPSGNTIYF. In DNA form, the CDR3 reads TGTGCCAGCAGTGAAGGGCAGGTTCCCTCTGGAAACACCATATATTTT.

The gene calls are TRBV11-2 and TRBJ2-1, with a possible D match to TRBD2 (6 bases). The germline gives CDR1 SGHAT, CDR2 FQNNGV. With 3 bases removed from V and 4 bases from J, the gap between germline ends came to 10 bases. The CDR3 spans 14 residues. The CDR3 here is CASSLGLLYNEQFF. CDR3 DNA: TGTGCCAGCAGCTTGGGACTGTTATACAATGAGCAGTTCTTC.

V gene TRBV6-6 combines with J gene TRBJ2-5; TRBD1 might be the D (6 bases). Trimming left V 3 bases short and J 5 bases short, with 13 bases between. CDR1 is MNHNY and CDR2 is SVGAGI in the germline V gene (reference sequence). The CDR3 loop spans 14 amino acids. CDR3 DNA: TGTGCCAGCAGTTATTCGCAGGGGTGGGAGACCCAGTACTTC. This gives the protein CASSYSQGWETQYF.

CDR3 amino acids: CASSERGGVGGSSYNSPLHF. In DNA, the CDR3 is TGTGCCAGCAGCGAGAGAGGGGGAGTAGGGGGGAGCTCCTATAATTCACCCCTCCACTTT. The V and J genes are TRBV9 and TRBJ1-6; D possibly corresponds to TRBD1 (6 bases). The germline V gene encodes CDR1 SGDLS and CDR2 YYNGEE. This CDR3 has 20 amino acids. Deletions cut 3 bases from V and 0 bases from J, with 22 bases between. Variable domain in full (rest from reference TRBV9 and TRBJ1-6): DSGVTQTPKHLITATGQRVTLRCSPRSGDLSVYWYQQSLDQGLQFLIQYYNGEERAKGNILERFSAQQFPDLHSELNLSSLELGDSALYFCASSERGGVGGSSYNSPLHFGNGTRLTVT.

The rearrangement joins TRBV18 to TRBJ1-6, with a tentative D call TRBD1 (5 bases). Germline CDR1 is KGHSH and CDR2 is LQKENI. The germline V and J ends were trimmed by 5 bases and 7 bases, with 15 bases remaining between them. The CDR3 consists of 15 residues. The CDR3 nucleotides are TGTGCCAGCTCAGGAGCCGGGACGGGGAATTCACCCCTCCACTTT. This gives the protein CASSGAGTGNSPLHF.

In DNA, the CDR3 is TGTGCCAGCAGCCGATCGGGACAGCTGAACACTGAAGCTTTCTTT. As protein: CASSRSGQLNTEAFF. V gene TRBV7-9 combines with J gene TRBJ1-1; 7 nucleotides agree with TRBD1. Germline-derived CDR1 and CDR2 are SEHNR and FQNEAQ (reference sequence). The length of the CDR3 is 15 residues. Trimming at V came to 5 bases and at J to 0 bases, leaving 6 bases not matched to a gene.

V and J are TRBV5-1 and TRBJ1-1; 8 bases line up with TRBD1. V gave up 4 bases and J gave up 1 base; unmatched junction bases: 3. Germline CDR1 SGHRS, CDR2 YFSETQ. The length of the CDR3 is 14 residues. The CDR3 DNA reads TGCGCCAGCAGCGGCGGACAGGGGAACACTGAAGCTTTCTTT. It encodes CASSGGQGNTEAFF.

The gene calls are TRBV9 and TRBJ1-5; no reliable D call. The CDR3 covers 15 residues. With 0 bases removed from V and 1 base from J, the gap between germline ends came to 8 bases. Germline V gene lookup returns CDR1 SGDLS and CDR2 YYNGEE. DNA for the CDR3: TGTGCCAGCAGCGTAGTCTTACGGAGCAATCAGCCCCAGCATTTT. It specifies CASSVVLRSNQPQHF. Using reference TRBV9 and TRBJ1-5 for the parts outside the CDR3, the full variable domain is DSGVTQTPKHLITATGQRVTLRCSPRSGDLSVYWYQQSLDQGLQFLIQYYNGEERAKGNILERFSAQQFPDLHSELNLSSLELGDSALYFCASSVVLRSNQPQHFGDGTRLSIL.

The CDR3 sequence: CASSFGETQYF. CDR3 DNA: TGTGCCAGCAGCTTTGGAGAGACCCAGTACTTC. This chain uses TRBV7-8 with TRBJ2-5; no firm D call. Trimming took 3 bases from V and 4 from J, leaving 3 bases between them. This CDR3 is 11 amino acids long. Germline-derived CDR1 and CDR2 are SGHVS and FQNEAQ.

This clone has only one observation. The rearrangement links TRBV6-6 to TRBJ1-3; no clear D. The CDR3 consists of 14 residues. Germline-derived CDR1 and CDR2 are MNHNY and SVGAGI (reference sequence). The V end was cut by 7 bases, the J end by 2 bases, with 12 bases between. CDR3 coding DNA: TGTGCCAGCACCCCTACGGAAACTGGAAACACCATATATTTT. The encoded protein is CASTPTETGNTIYF.

This clone was detected a few times. The chain is built from TRBV6-1 and TRBJ1-5; 12 nucleotides match TRBD1. CDR3 length equals 16 residues. In germline, CDR1 is MNHNS, CDR2 SASEGT. V gave up 3 bases and J gave up 7 bases; unmatched junction bases: 7. In DNA form, the CDR3 reads TGTGCCAGCAGTGAGGGGGGGACAGGGGGCAGGCAGCCCCAGCATTTT. It is translated as CASSEGGTGGRQPQHF.

The V gene is TRBV2, the J gene TRBJ2-5; no clear D. The CDR3 is 11 residues long. Germline values: CDR1 SNHLY, CDR2 FYNNEI. Trimming left V 4 bases short and J 5 bases short, with 5 bases between. DNA of the CDR3: TGTGCCAGCAGTGGCGTTGAGACCCAGTACTTC. Encoded protein: CASSGVETQYF.

V gene TRBV29-1 combines with J gene TRBJ1-4, with a tentative D call TRBD1 (5 bases). From germline, CDR1 is SQVTM and CDR2 ANQGSEA. The CDR3 is 10 residues long. Trimming left V 4 bases short and J 10 bases short, with 7 bases between. DNA of the CDR3: TGCAGCGTTGCCCAGGGAAAACTGTTTTTT. It encodes CSVAQGKLFF.

The chain links TRBV4-3 to TRBJ2-5, with D perhaps given as TRBD1 or TRBD2 (6 bases each). The V and J ends lost 0 bases and 4 bases respectively, with 15 bases between them. The germline CDR1 and CDR2 sequences are LGHNA and YSLEER. The CDR3 has 16 residues. The CDR3 DNA reads as TGCGCCAGCAGCCAAGATGTCCCGGGGGCGGGAGAGACCCAGTACTTC. Translating it yields CASSQDVPGAGETQYF.

The V gene is TRBV10-3, the J gene TRBJ2-3; 8 bases agree with TRBD2. V was clipped by 0 bases and J by 2 bases; unmatched bases: 19. The CDR3 spans 21 residues. Germline lookup yields CDR1 ENHRY and CDR2 SYGVKD. CDR3 nucleotide sequence: TGTGCCATCAGTGAGTCAAAAGTCGGGGGGGGTCGTCCACATCCCACAGATACGCAGTATTTT. Its translation is CAISESKVGGGRPHPTDTQYF.

This clone showed up just once. This chain uses TRBV4-1 with TRBJ1-5; D unresolved. The length of the CDR3 is 16 residues. V lost 1 base, J lost 1 base, and 11 bases lay in between. Germline loops: CDR1 MGHRA, CDR2 YSYEKL. CDR3 amino acids: CASSQGPGPSNQPQHF. The DNA for the CDR3 is TGCGCCAGCAGCCAAGGTCCAGGACCGAGCAATCAGCCCCAGCATTTT.

The J gene is TRBJ1-1, the V gene TRBV30; D not certain. This CDR3 contains 10 residues. Germline V gives CDR1 GTSNPN, CDR2 SVGIG (reference sequence). Trimming pared 3 bases from V and 5 bases from J, leaving 4 bases between. The CDR3 loop is CAWRQTEAFF. Here the CDR3 DNA reads TGTGCCTGGAGGCAGACTGAAGCTTTCTTT.

This chain uses TRBV11-2 with TRBJ2-5, with D possibly TRBD1 on 5 matching bases. Germline values: CDR1 SGHAT, CDR2 FQNNGV. The CDR3 contains 15 residues. V dropped 4 bases and J dropped 1 base, with 13 bases sitting between them. The CDR3 DNA follows: TGTGCCAGCAGCTGGGCCAGGACAAGCCAAGAGACCCAGTACTTC. Encoded protein: CASSWARTSQETQYF.

The chain carries TRBV6-1 and TRBJ2-7; TRBD2 matches 9 bases. Germline loops: CDR1 MNHNS, CDR2 SASEGT. Trimming at V came to 4 bases and at J to 4 bases, leaving 5 bases not matched to a gene. This CDR3 has 14 residues. CDR3 in amino acids: CASSASGLAYEQYF. Written as DNA, the CDR3 is TGTGCCAGCAGTGCCTCGGGACTAGCTTACGAGCAGTACTTC.

This clone is a singleton in its sample. The rearrangement uses TRBV6-5 and TRBJ1-2; D is perhaps TRBD1 (6 bases). This CDR3 has 16 residues. The germline V gene has CDR1 MNHEY and CDR2 SVGAGI. With 4 bases removed from V and 6 bases from J, the gap between germline ends came to 21 bases. CDR3 coding DNA: TGTGCCAGCAGTTCGGGCGCGCAGGGGAATATCCATGGCTACACCTTC. As protein: CASSSGAQGNIHGYTF.

A single count supports this clone. The chain is built from TRBV5-1 and TRBJ2-2; 8 bases match TRBD1. Germline V gene data show CDR1 as SGHRS and CDR2 as YFSETQ. This CDR3 is built from 14 residues. Unmatched junction bases numbered 1, after V lost 0 bases and J lost 6 bases. The CDR3 loop is CASSLVQGAGELFF. In DNA, the CDR3 is TGCGCCAGCAGCTTGGTACAGGGGGCCGGGGAGCTGTTTTTT.

This chain uses TRBV15 with TRBJ1-5, with TRBD1 matching over 7 bases. The CDR3 contains 18 residues. Germline V lookup: CDR1 LNHNV, CDR2 YYDKDF (reference sequence). V lost 0 bases to trimming and J lost 5 bases; unmatched junction nucleotides: 13. CDR3 nucleotides: TGTGCCACCAGCAGAGATCCCAGACAGGGAGCGGTAGATCAGCCCCAGCATTTT. It translates to CATSRDPRQGAVDQPQHF.

This chain uses TRBV30 with TRBJ2-7; perhaps D is TRBD1 or TRBD2 (5 bases each). The V and J ends lost 5 bases and 3 bases respectively, with 14 bases between them. Per the germline V gene, CDR1 is GTSNPN and CDR2 is SVGIG (reference sequence). There are 13 residues in the CDR3. The CDR3 spells CAWGSGAGYEQYF. The CDR3 DNA follows: TGTGCCTGGGGCTCCGGGGCGGGCTACGAGCAGTACTTC.

V usage is TRBV4-3 and J usage is TRBJ1-2; unclear D gene. The V end was cut by 0 bases, the J end by 0 bases, with 14 bases between. The CDR3 runs 17 residues. Per germline, CDR1 LGHNA and CDR2 YSLEER. The CDR3 region has the DNA TGCGCCAGCAGCCAAGATCGGACGGCTCCGGCTAACTATGGCTACACCTTC. Amino acid sequence: CASSQDRTAPANYGYTF.

This clone was found once. The genes are TRBV6-6 and TRBJ2-5; D unresolved. The DNA end is more similar to TRBJ2-7, so the J call may be wrong. The CDR3 is made up of 13 amino acids. CDR1 and CDR2 from the germline V gene are MNHNY and SVGAGI (reference sequence). The CDR3 nucleotides read TGTGCCAGCAGTTACTCGACGGGCTACGAGCAGTACTTC. Translating it yields CASSYSTGYEQYF.

This rearrangement joins TRBV6-1 to TRBJ2-7, with 9 bases that match TRBD1. The CDR3 has 15 residues. Losses at the gene ends were 7 bases for V and 5 bases for J; bases not matched to a gene: 12. Germline V CDR1 and CDR2: MNHNS, SASEGT. Here the CDR3 reads CASKSGTGRNHEQYF. DNA for the CDR3: TGTGCCAGCAAGTCCGGGACAGGGAGGAACCACGAGCAGTACTTC.

This clone has only one observation. CDR3 nucleotide sequence: TGTGCCAGTACTCCTTTGCTTCGACCTGGTCGGACTGAAGCTTTCTTT. It is translated as CASTPLLRPGRTEAFF. The chain joins TRBV19 to TRBJ1-1; D uncertain. V lost 7 bases to trimming and J lost 5 bases, with 23 bases between them. The germline CDR1 and CDR2 sequences are LNHDA and SQIVND (reference sequence). This CDR3 comprises 16 residues.

The chain employs TRBV27 and TRBJ2-2; TRBD1 aligns across 8 bases. Germline CDR1 MNHEY, CDR2 SMNVEV (reference sequence). The CDR3 is 14 amino acids. With 5 bases clipped from V and 3 bases from J, the junction kept 2 bases outside the gene matches. The CDR3 DNA follows: TGTGCCAGCAGTGGGGACAGGTACACCGGGGAGCTGTTTTTT. It encodes CASSGDRYTGELFF.

The chain carries TRBV7-8 and TRBJ2-2; D is possibly TRBD1 (5 bases). Germline V lookup: CDR1 SGHVS, CDR2 FQNEAQ. This CDR3 is built from 18 residues. Trimming cost V 5 bases and J 0 bases, with 19 bases left between them. The CDR3 loop is CASSQPRRQTANTGELFF. CDR3 nucleotides: TGTGCCAGCAGCCAACCCCGGCGACAGACCGCGAACACCGGGGAGCTGTTTTTT.

This clone was observed a single time. The chain employs TRBV5-8 and TRBJ1-2; D unclear. Germline values: CDR1 SGHTS, CDR2 YDEGEE. The CDR3 is 13 residues long. The V end lost 2 bases, the J end lost 5 bases, and 10 bases lay between the germline ends. The DNA of the CDR3 is TGTGCCAGCAGCTTCATGTCCGTGTATGGCTACACCTTC. This translates into CASSFMSVYGYTF.

The V gene is TRBV28, the J gene TRBJ2-7; D is unclear. The V gene's germline CDR1 is MDHEN and CDR2 SYDVKM. This CDR3 is 11 amino acids long. Trimming left V 6 bases short and J 7 bases short, with 10 bases between. CDR3 coding DNA: TGTGCCAGCAGCTCCCCTTCGGAGCAGTACTTC. It encodes CASSSPSEQYF.